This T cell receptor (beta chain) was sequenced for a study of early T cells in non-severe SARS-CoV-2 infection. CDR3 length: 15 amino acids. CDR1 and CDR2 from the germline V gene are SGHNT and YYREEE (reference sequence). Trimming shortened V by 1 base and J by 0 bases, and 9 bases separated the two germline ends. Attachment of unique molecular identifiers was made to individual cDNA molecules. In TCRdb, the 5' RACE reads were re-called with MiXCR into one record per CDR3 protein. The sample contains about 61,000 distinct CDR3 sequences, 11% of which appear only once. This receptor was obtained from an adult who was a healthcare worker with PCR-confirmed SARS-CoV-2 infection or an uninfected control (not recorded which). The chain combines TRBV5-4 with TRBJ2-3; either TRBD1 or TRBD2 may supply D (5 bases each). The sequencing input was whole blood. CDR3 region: CASSLRGPSTDTQYF. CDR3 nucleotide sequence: TGTGCCAGCAGCTTGAGGGGACCTAGCACAGATACGCAGTATTTT.